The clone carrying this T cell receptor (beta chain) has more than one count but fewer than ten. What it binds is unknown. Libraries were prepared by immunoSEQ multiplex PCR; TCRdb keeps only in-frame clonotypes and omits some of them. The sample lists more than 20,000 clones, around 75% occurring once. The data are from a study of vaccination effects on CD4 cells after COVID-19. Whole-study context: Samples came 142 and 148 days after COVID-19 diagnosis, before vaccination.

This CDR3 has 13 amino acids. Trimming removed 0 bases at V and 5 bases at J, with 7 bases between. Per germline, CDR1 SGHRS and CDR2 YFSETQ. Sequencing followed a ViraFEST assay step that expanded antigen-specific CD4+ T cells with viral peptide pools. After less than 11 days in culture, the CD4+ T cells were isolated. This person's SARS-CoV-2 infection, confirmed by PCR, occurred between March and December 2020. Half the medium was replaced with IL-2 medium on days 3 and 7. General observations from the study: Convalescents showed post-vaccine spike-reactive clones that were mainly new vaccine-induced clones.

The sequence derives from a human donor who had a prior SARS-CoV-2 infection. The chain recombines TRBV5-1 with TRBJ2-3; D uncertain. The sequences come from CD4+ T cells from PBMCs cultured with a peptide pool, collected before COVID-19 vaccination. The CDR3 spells CASSLEMGDTQYF. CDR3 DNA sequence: TGCGCCAGCAGCTTGGAGATGGGAGATACGCAGTATTTT.